Sequencing of this TCR beta chain was carried out in a study of blood T cell repertoires in COVID-19. Study details: Samples taken during acute and convalescent COVID-19 were collected in the United States, Italy and Spain. Nucleic acid was either cDNA or gDNA, and it came from T cells, B-cell-depleted T cells, or PBMCs.

V lost 7 bases to trimming and J lost 5 bases; unmatched junction nucleotides: 5. This CDR3 comprises 13 residues. From germline, CDR1 is SGHAT and CDR2 FQNNGV. Per the study methods: Cell counts per sample came from amplifying reference gene primers. Generated by immunoSEQ multiplex PCR, the TCRdb table keeps only in-frame clones and is missing some. The V and J calls and clone size were taken over from that table, and D and trimming were inferred from the DNA. The sample includes 210,000 or so clones, roughly 80% of them seen just once. Input material: peripheral blood. The chain uses TRBV11-2 and TRBJ2-5; 9 bases fit TRBD1. This clonotype was obtained from an elderly woman with acute or convalescent COVID-19. The CDR3 sequence: CASIWTGEETQYF. CDR3 sequence (DNA): TGTGCCAGCATATGGACAGGGGAGGAGACCCAGTACTTC.